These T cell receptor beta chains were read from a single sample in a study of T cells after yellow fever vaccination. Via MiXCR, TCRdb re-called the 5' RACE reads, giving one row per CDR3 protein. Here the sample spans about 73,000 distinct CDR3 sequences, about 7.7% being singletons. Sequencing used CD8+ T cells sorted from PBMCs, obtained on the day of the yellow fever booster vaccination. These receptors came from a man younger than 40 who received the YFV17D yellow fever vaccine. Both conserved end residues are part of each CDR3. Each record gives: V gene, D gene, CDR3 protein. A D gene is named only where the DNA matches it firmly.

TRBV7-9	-	CASSTSGGGREQFF
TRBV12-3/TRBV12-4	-	CASSQTRDEQYF
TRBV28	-	CASSWEGARYGYTF
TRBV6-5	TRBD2	CASSSPLAGGPADTQYF
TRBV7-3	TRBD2	CASSLTSGSTNNEQFF
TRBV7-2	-	CASSFSQGPYVYEQYF
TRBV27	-	CASSLWSRTTLSEQYF
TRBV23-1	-	CASSQGTTDEQFF
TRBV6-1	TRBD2	CASLAGGNTGELFF
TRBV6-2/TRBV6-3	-	CASSDNLAGELFF
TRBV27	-	CASSFGEAYEQYF
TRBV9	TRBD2	CASSGAGLLDTQYF
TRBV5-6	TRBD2	CASSLELAGSTDTQYF
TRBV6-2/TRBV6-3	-	CATRHYEQYF
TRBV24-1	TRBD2	CATSDLGGEANEQFF
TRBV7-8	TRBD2	CASYGLVNEQFF
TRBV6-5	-	CASFAQQETQYF
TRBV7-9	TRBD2	CASSSGLAGPLQETQYF
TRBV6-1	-	CASSPYLANNYEQYF
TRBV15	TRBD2	CATSRDRGAYNEQFF
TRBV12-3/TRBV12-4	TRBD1	CASSLMAGGGETQYF
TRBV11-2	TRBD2	CASRATSGSLYEQFF
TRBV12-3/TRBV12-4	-	CASSSGPSTVAFF
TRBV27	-	CASSLPGTSYEQYF
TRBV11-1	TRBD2	CASSLPSGLAGSEGYNEQFF
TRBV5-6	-	CASSLAAREQYF
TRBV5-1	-	CASSLDGGGSYNEQFF
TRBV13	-	CASSLPGEVNTEAFF
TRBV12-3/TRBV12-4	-	CASSAGGGELFF
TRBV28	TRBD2	CASSLSLPPGGGPNSETQYF
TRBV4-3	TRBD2	CASSPRGGLATDTQYF
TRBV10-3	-	CAISEAYEQYF
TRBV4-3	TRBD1	CASSQGQGVADTQYF
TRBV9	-	CASSAGGSRYNEQFF
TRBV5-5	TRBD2	CASSPGGVEQYF
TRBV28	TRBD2	CASSTPGLAANTGELFF
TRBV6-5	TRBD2	CASSYSGGLAGGTGELFF
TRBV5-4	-	CASSGVYEQYF
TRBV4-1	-	CASSQEDYGEQFF
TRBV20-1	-	CSARDFTPEAFF
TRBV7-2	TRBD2	CASSSLAVTLTDTQYF
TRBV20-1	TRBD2	CSASPTSGRLNEQFF
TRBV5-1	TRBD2	CASSLEASGITYNEQFF
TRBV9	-	CASSDPTSTSTDTQYF
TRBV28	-	CASSDPNTGELFF
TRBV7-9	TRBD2	CASRAGGSYNEQFF
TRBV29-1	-	CSVGRGSGTEAFF
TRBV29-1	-	CSVVSETADGYTF
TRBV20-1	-	CSVPGVGPGELFF
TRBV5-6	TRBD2	CASSSPGLVNTGELFF
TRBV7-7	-	CASSPGLDYEQYF